A selection of T cell receptor beta chains follows, all from one sample in a study of patients and donors after allogeneic stem cell transplantation. TCRdb used MiXCR to reprocess the RT-PCR reads, holding one entry per CDR3 protein. The sample holds some 10,000 distinct CDR3 sequences, roughly a fifth seen once. Sequencing was done on a sample of blood, either unsorted or a sorted T cell fraction (not recorded which). All receptors derive from a human donor who was either an allogeneic HSCT recipient or a stem cell or donor lymphocyte infusion donor (not recorded which). It is not recorded whose cells these are; they may come from a transplant donor. The CDR3 runs from the conserved cysteine through the conserved F or W. D genes are given only for firm matches. Only some rows state a clone size, as once, few, many or a class for expanded clones.

V gene: TRBV29-1
clone size: many
D gene: NA
J gene: TRBJ1-5
CDR3 protein: CSVEDLRRVNQPQHF
CDR3 DNA: TGCAGCGTTGAAGATCTTAGGAGGGTAAATCAGCCCCAGCATTTT

V gene: TRBV7-2
clone size: NA
D gene: TRBD1
J gene: TRBJ1-2
CDR3 protein: CASSFTTGTGYYGYTF
CDR3 DNA: TGTGCCAGCAGCTTCACCACCGGGACAGGGTACTATGGCTACACCTTC

V gene: TRBV12-3/TRBV12-4
clone size: NA
D gene: NA
J gene: TRBJ1-6
CDR3 protein: CASSFANSPLHF
CDR3 DNA: TGTGCCAGCAGTTTTGCTAATTCACCCCTCCACTTT

V gene: TRBV6-1
clone size: NA
D gene: NA
J gene: TRBJ1-6
CDR3 protein: CASRDGNSPLHF
CDR3 DNA: TGTGCCAGCAGGGACGGGAATTCACCCCTCCACTTT

V gene: TRBV19
clone size: NA
D gene: NA
J gene: TRBJ1-2
CDR3 protein: CASSIRQQLAYGYTF
CDR3 DNA: TGTGCCAGTAGTATCAGGCAGCAGTTGGCCTATGGCTACACCTTC

V gene: TRBV3-1
clone size: few
D gene: NA
J gene: TRBJ1-6
CDR3 protein: CASSRRDTNSPLHF
CDR3 DNA: TGTGCCAGCAGCCGCCGGGACACTAATTCACCCCTCCACTTT

V gene: TRBV20-1
clone size: few
D gene: TRBD2
J gene: TRBJ2-1
CDR3 protein: CSARDPSSGGVYNEQFF
CDR3 DNA: TGCAGTGCTAGAGATCCGTCTAGCGGGGGGGTCTACAATGAGCAGTTCTTC

V gene: TRBV7-8
clone size: many
D gene: TRBD1
J gene: TRBJ1-5
CDR3 protein: CASSLEHRGVYSNQPQHF
CDR3 DNA: TGTGCCAGCAGCTTAGAACACAGGGGGGTTTATAGCAATCAGCCCCAGCATTTT

V gene: TRBV5-8
clone size: few
D gene: NA
J gene: TRBJ1-6
CDR3 protein: CASSQSRTFYNSPLHF
CDR3 DNA: TGTGCCAGCAGTCAGAGCCGAACCTTTTATAATTCACCCCTCCACTTT

V gene: TRBV11-1
clone size: NA
D gene: NA
J gene: TRBJ2-5
CDR3 protein: CASSFRTQLQETQYF
CDR3 DNA: TGTGCCAGCAGCTTTAGAACACAGCTCCAAGAGACCCAGTACTTC

V gene: TRBV5-1
clone size: few
D gene: NA
J gene: TRBJ2-1
CDR3 protein: CASSTTGTGYNEQFF
CDR3 DNA: TGCGCCAGCAGCACAACCGGGACGGGTTACAATGAGCAGTTCTTC

V gene: TRBV3-1
clone size: NA
D gene: TRBD2
J gene: TRBJ2-1
CDR3 protein: CASSQARTSGRYNEQFF
CDR3 DNA: TGTGCCAGCAGCCAAGCCAGGACTAGCGGGCGGTACAATGAGCAGTTCTTC

V gene: TRBV2
clone size: many
D gene: NA
J gene: TRBJ1-1
CDR3 protein: CASTQTPGNTEAFF
CDR3 DNA: TGTGCCAGCACCCAGACCCCGGGAAACACTGAAGCTTTCTTT

V gene: TRBV20-1
clone size: NA
D gene: NA
J gene: TRBJ2-6
CDR3 protein: CSAGGHSGANVLTF
CDR3 DNA: TGCAGTGCAGGGGGTCACTCTGGGGCCAACGTCCTGACTTTC

V gene: TRBV12-3/TRBV12-4
clone size: medium-sized
D gene: TRBD1
J gene: TRBJ1-2
CDR3 protein: CASSLFDRGGGYTF
CDR3 DNA: TGTGCCAGCAGTTTATTCGACAGGGGCGGCGGCTACACCTTC

V gene: TRBV24-1
clone size: large
D gene: NA
J gene: TRBJ2-3
CDR3 protein: CATSDSDRGTPSGDTQYF
CDR3 DNA: TGTGCCACCAGTGACTCAGACCGCGGGACTCCCTCGGGGGATACGCAGTATTTT